These 25 T cell receptor beta chains were all obtained from the same sample, sequenced in a study of cytomegalovirus exposure and HLA in healthy donors. Both 60 Vbeta primers and 13 Jbeta primers went into the PCR. Data came from immunoSEQ multiplex PCR; TCRdb stores just in-frame clones and leaves some out. The table has approximately 170,000 clones, about 77% seen once. The sequenced material came from PBMCs. The source is a woman aged 35 to 49 in good health and CMV-seropositive.

The chain carries TRBV10-3 and TRBJ2-7; D is unresolved. Trimming took off 3 bases at V and 1 base at J, with 7 bases between the two ends. Germline lookup yields CDR1 ENHRY and CDR2 SYGVKD. The CDR3 is made up of 13 amino acids. The CDR3 coding sequence is TGTGCCATCAGTGATTTCAGTTCCTACGAGCAGTACTTC. Translating it yields CAISDFSSYEQYF.

The chain carries TRBV29-1 and TRBJ2-3; maybe TRBD2 (5 bases). Germline CDR1 reads SQVTM; CDR2 reads ANQGSEA. CDR3 length equals 11 residues. Trimming took 6 bases from V and 3 from J, leaving 7 bases between them. CDR3 loop: CSVRETDTQYF. In DNA form, the CDR3 reads TGCAGCGTCCGGGAAACAGATACGCAGTATTTT.

The chain couples TRBV28 to TRBJ1-5; possibly TRBD1 for D (5 bases). The germline gives CDR1 MDHEN, CDR2 SYDVKM. V dropped 6 bases and J dropped 3 bases, with 15 bases sitting between them. This CDR3 is built from 15 residues. This CDR3 is CASSSPRGLNQPQHF. CDR3 in DNA: TGTGCCAGCAGCTCACCGCGGGGCCTCAATCAGCCCCAGCATTTT. Complete variable domain (other parts from reference TRBV28 and TRBJ1-5): DVKVTQSSRYLVKRTGEKVFLECVQDMDHENMFWYRQDPGLGLRLIYFSYDVKMKEKGDIPEGYSVSREKKERFSLILESASTNQTSMYLCASSSPRGLNQPQHFGDGTRLSIL.

The rearrangement joins TRBV30 to TRBJ2-2; D gene ambiguous. There are 15 residues in the CDR3. The V gene's germline CDR1 is GTSNPN and CDR2 SVGIG (reference sequence). The V and J ends lost 4 bases and 0 bases respectively, with 12 bases between them. The CDR3 region is CAWKYASTNTGELFF. CDR3 nucleotides: TGTGCCTGGAAATATGCGTCCACGAACACCGGGGAGCTGTTTTTT.

The sample holds one count of this clone. V gene TRBV4-3 combines with J gene TRBJ1-2; D may be TRBD1 (5 bases). Trimming cost V 2 bases and J 8 bases, with 9 bases left between them. Germline V gene lookup returns CDR1 LGHNA and CDR2 YSLEER. The CDR3 runs to 12 residues. The CDR3 nucleotides are TGCGCCAGCAGCCAATCGGGGGAGGGCTACACCTTC. Translated: CASSQSGEGYTF.

This clone has a single count. The chain recombines TRBV21-1 with TRBJ2-3; no DNA check was done on the table's D call, TRBD2. TRBV21-1 corresponds to a pseudogene. The CDR3 has 18 amino acids. The CDR3 DNA reads TGTGCCAGCAACAAAAGACCCTCGGGCGGGGGCCGCACAGATACGCAGTATTTT. Residues: CASNKRPSGGGRTDTQYF.

The V call is TRBV7-2, the J call TRBJ2-1, with a possible D match to TRBD1 (6 bases). With 5 bases removed from V and 0 bases from J, the gap between germline ends came to 11 bases. Per the germline V gene, CDR1 is SGHTA and CDR2 is FQGNSA. The CDR3 is made up of 15 amino acids. CDR3 amino acids: CASSPDRPSYNEQFF. The CDR3 nucleotides are TGTGCCAGCAGCCCAGACAGGCCCTCCTACAATGAGCAGTTCTTC. Full variable domain (remainder filled in from reference TRBV7-2 and TRBJ2-1): GAGVSQSPSNKVTEKGKDVELRCDPISGHTALYWYRQSLGQGLEFLIYFQGNSAPDKSGLPSDRFSAERTGGSVSTLTIQRTQQEDSAVYLCASSPDRPSYNEQFFGPGTRLTVL.

The chain recombines TRBV6-5 with TRBJ1-4, with D maybe TRBD1 (6 bases). V lost 2 bases and J lost 3, with 10 bases in between. The CDR3 has 15 amino acids. Germline values: CDR1 MNHEY, CDR2 SVGAGI. DNA for the CDR3: TGTGCCAGCAGTTACATAGGGGGTCCTAATGAAAAACTGTTTTTT. Its translation is CASSYIGGPNEKLFF.

This chain connects TRBV5-1 to TRBJ1-3, with a weak D call TRBD1 (5 bases). Trimming took 4 bases from V and 0 from J, leaving 20 bases between them. CDR3 length: 18 residues. Germline assignment: CDR1 SGHRS and CDR2 YFSETQ. CDR3 sequence: CASSPDGGTWVSGNTIYF. DNA for the CDR3: TGCGCCAGCAGCCCGGATGGGGGGACCTGGGTCTCTGGAAACACCATATATTTT.

V gene TRBV6-5 combines with J gene TRBJ1-4, with D perhaps matching TRBD1 (5 bases). The V gene lost 0 bases and the J gene lost 4 bases, with 9 bases spanning the gap. This CDR3 is built from 15 residues. Germline lookup yields CDR1 MNHEY and CDR2 SVGAGI. DNA for the CDR3: TGTGCCAGCAGTTACTCTGACAGCCTTAATGAAAAACTGTTTTTT. This translates into CASSYSDSLNEKLFF.

The chain combines TRBV20-1 with TRBJ2-5; D unclear. With the DNA end fitting TRBJ2-7 better, the J assignment may be wrong. CDR3 length equals 11 residues. Germline CDR1 and CDR2: DFQATT and SNEGSKA (reference sequence). CDR3 region: CSAKTAYEQYF. The CDR3 DNA reads TGCAGTGCGAAAACCGCCTACGAGCAGTACTTC.

This chain joins TRBV19 and TRBJ1-1; possible D gene TRBD1, 6 bases. The V end lost 5 bases, the J end lost 5 bases, and 12 bases lay between the germline ends. The CDR3 loop spans 13 amino acids. The germline V gene has CDR1 LNHDA and CDR2 SQIVND (reference sequence). CDR3 coding DNA: TGTGCCAGTAGTCCCAGGGGTAGAACTGAAGCTTTCTTT. This encodes CASSPRGRTEAFF.

The genes are TRBV20-1 and TRBJ2-7; the D is unclear. This CDR3 has 11 amino acids. Trimming stripped 1 base from V and 3 bases from J, with 4 bases between. Per the germline V gene, CDR1 is DFQATT and CDR2 is SNEGSKA (reference sequence). CDR3 sequence: CSARVHYEQYF. The CDR3 DNA reads TGCAGTGCTAGAGTACACTACGAGCAGTACTTC.

This chain links TRBV7-9 with TRBJ2-3; 7 nucleotides agree with TRBD1. The CDR3 has 14 residues. CDR1 and CDR2 from the germline V gene are SEHNR and FQNEAQ (reference sequence). V lost 4 bases to trimming and J lost 2 bases; unmatched junction nucleotides: 3. CDR3 residues: CASSSTGVTDTQYF. CDR3 DNA sequence: TGTGCCAGCAGCTCCACAGGGGTCACAGATACGCAGTATTTT. Together with reference TRBV7-9 and TRBJ2-3, the CDR3 gives the full variable domain: DTGVSQNPRHKITKRGQNVTFRCDPISEHNRLYWYRQTLGQGPEFLTYFQNEAQLEKSRLLSDRFSAERPKGSFSTLEIQRTEQGDSAMYLCASSSTGVTDTQYFGPGTRLTVL.

The chain employs TRBV30 and TRBJ2-7, with TRBD2 as a possible D gene (5 bases). The CDR3 totals 11 residues. Germline lookup yields CDR1 GTSNPN and CDR2 SVGIG (reference sequence). The V and J ends lost 0 bases and 9 bases respectively, with 9 bases between them. The CDR3 sequence is CAWSVLEGQYF. DNA of the CDR3: TGTGCCTGGAGTGTACTAGAGGGGCAGTACTTC.

CDR3 sequence reads: CASSLQGTETQYF. The DNA for the CDR3 is TGTGCCAGCAGTTTGCAGGGGACGGAGACCCAGTACTTC. The J gene is TRBJ2-5, the V gene TRBV27; maybe TRBD1 (6 bases). In germline, CDR1 is MNHEY, CDR2 SMNVEV (reference sequence). CDR3 length: 13 amino acids. Trimming took 3 bases from V and 5 from J, leaving 10 bases between them.

The chain uses TRBV7-8 and TRBJ1-2; weak D call: TRBD1 (6 bases). Germline V CDR1 and CDR2: SGHVS, FQNEAQ. The CDR3 totals 13 residues. The V and J ends lost 0 bases and 7 bases respectively, with 9 bases between them. This CDR3 reads CASSLAGGGGYTF. CDR3 sequence (DNA): TGTGCCAGCAGCTTAGCTGGGGGCGGTGGCTACACCTTC.

This chain uses TRBV5-4 with TRBJ2-3, with 9 bases matching TRBD2. The CDR3 consists of 17 residues. CDR1 is SGHNT, CDR2 YYREEE, per germline (reference sequence). The junction had 14 bases not matched to a gene; V was cut back by 4 bases and J by 5 bases. The CDR3: CASSTTPRREGLDTQYF. Here the CDR3 DNA reads TGTGCCAGCAGCACCACCCCTAGGCGGGAGGGCTTAGATACGCAGTATTTT.

The chain's CDR3 is CTSSFPDNNEQFF. CDR3 coding DNA: TGCACCAGCAGTTTTCCGGACAACAATGAGCAGTTCTTC. The V gene is TRBV1, the J gene TRBJ2-1; the D call of TRBD1 is as the table states it, not checked on the DNA. TRBV1 corresponds to a pseudogene. The CDR3 runs 13 residues.

This clone was counted a few times. This rearrangement joins TRBV10-3 to TRBJ1-1, with D maybe TRBD1 (6 bases). Trimming cost V 4 bases and J 0 bases, with 12 bases left between them. Per germline, CDR1 ENHRY and CDR2 SYGVKD. The CDR3 is made up of 15 amino acids. The CDR3, as DNA: TGTGCCATCAGTGGACAGGACACTTTGAACACTGAAGCTTTCTTT. The encoded protein is CAISGQDTLNTEAFF.

The chain uses TRBV5-1 and TRBJ2-7, with 9 nucleotides matching TRBD1. Germline trimming cut 4 bases from V and 5 bases from J; bases unmatched to any gene: 10. CDR3 length: 15 residues. Germline lookup yields CDR1 SGHRS and CDR2 YFSETQ. The CDR3 DNA sequence: TGCGCCAGCAGCATACGGACAGGGGAGAGTCACGAGCAGTACTTC. This gives the protein CASSIRTGESHEQYF.

The rearrangement links TRBV5-1 to TRBJ2-5, with a possible D match to TRBD1 (6 bases). The J call is uncertain, as TRBJ2-7 better fits the DNA end. Germline V lookup: CDR1 SGHRS, CDR2 YFSETQ. This CDR3 is built from 14 residues. In DNA form, the CDR3 reads TGCGCCAGCAGCTTGGGCAGGGGAGTAATCGAGCAGTACTTC. As protein: CASSLGRGVIEQYF.

The DNA of the CDR3 is TGTGCCAGCAGCTTGGCCGGGCAGGGGGCAAACCAGCCCCAGCATTTT. This translates into CASSLAGQGANQPQHF. The V gene is TRBV5-6, the J gene TRBJ1-5; the match to TRBD1 covers 8 bases. This CDR3 is 16 amino acids long. The trim removed 0 bases at V and 7 bases at J, leaving 9 bases unmatched. Germline loops: CDR1 SGHDT, CDR2 YYEEEE.

Comment on this clone: The same CDR3 can be traced to other DNA sequences in this sample. This chain joins TRBV7-2 and TRBJ1-4; TRBD1 might be the D (5 bases). Per the germline V gene, CDR1 is SGHTA and CDR2 is FQGNSA. The CDR3 totals 15 residues. V was cut by 5 bases and J by 8 bases, with 18 bases left in between. The CDR3 DNA reads as TGTGCCAGCAGCCCCATGGGGCAGGGCGGAGAAAAACTGTTTTTT. Protein: CASSPMGQGGEKLFF.

V and J are TRBV6-5 and TRBJ2-2, with TRBD2 matching over 7 bases. V lost 6 bases, J lost 3 bases, and 7 bases stayed unmatched. The CDR3 has 15 amino acids. Looked up from germline, CDR1 is MNHEY and CDR2 is SVGAGI. The CDR3 DNA reads TGTGCCAGCAGCCCGGGGAGGGCCTACACCGGGGAGCTGTTTTTT. Protein: CASSPGRAYTGELFF.